This T cell receptor beta chain derives from a study of T cells after yellow fever vaccination. Study outcomes and limitations: Most primary-vaccination clones recurred post-booster (roughly 96% CD4, about 90% CD8). Only a minor proportion of clonotypes was detected across both CD4 and CD8 compartments.

TCRdb called the 5' RACE reads again in MiXCR, with one record for every CDR3 protein. Among 350,000 or so distinct CDR3 sequences listed, roughly 8.3% were seen once. Germline loops: CDR1 DFQATT, CDR2 SNEGSKA (reference sequence). The CDR3 is 9 amino acids. Turning to this clonotype: Its target is unknown. One end of the junction varies from germline; a read error may be responsible.

The origin of this receptor is a man aged 18 to 35 who received the YFV17D yellow fever vaccine. Material: PBMCs, obtained about 49 days after the first yellow fever vaccination. The rearrangement uses TRBV20-1 and TRBJ2-5, with TRBD2 as a possible D gene (5 bases). This chain's CDR3 is CSTRETQYF. The CDR3 nucleotides are TGCAGTACTAGAGAGACCCAGTACTTC.